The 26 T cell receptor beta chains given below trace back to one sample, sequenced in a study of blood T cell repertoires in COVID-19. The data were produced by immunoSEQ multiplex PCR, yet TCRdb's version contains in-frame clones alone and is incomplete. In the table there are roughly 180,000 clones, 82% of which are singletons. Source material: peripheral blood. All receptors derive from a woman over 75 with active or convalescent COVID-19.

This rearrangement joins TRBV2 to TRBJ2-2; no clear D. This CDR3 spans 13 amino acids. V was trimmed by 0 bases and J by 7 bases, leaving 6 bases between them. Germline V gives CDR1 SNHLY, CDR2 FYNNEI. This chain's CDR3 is CASSEARSGELFF. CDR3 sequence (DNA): TGTGCCAGCAGTGAAGCTCGGAGCGGGGAGCTGTTTTTT.

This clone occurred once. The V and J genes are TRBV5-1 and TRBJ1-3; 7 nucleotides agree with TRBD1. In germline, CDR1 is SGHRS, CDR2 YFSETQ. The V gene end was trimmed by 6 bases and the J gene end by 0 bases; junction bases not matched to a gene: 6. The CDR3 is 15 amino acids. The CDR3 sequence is CASTDGQASGNTIYF. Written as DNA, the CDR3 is TGCGCCAGCACCGACGGACAGGCCTCTGGAAACACCATATATTTT.

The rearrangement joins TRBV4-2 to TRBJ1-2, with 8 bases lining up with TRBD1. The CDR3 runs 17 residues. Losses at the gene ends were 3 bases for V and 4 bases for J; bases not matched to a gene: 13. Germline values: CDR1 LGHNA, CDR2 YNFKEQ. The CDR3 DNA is TGTGCCAGCAGCCAGGACCTTGGACAGGGCGTAATCTATGGCTACACCTTC. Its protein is CASSQDLGQGVIYGYTF.

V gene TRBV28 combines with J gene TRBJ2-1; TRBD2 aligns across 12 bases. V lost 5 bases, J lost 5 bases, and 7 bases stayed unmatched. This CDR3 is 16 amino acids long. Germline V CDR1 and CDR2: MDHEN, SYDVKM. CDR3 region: CASSPASGRANNEQFF. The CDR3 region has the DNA TGTGCCAGCAGTCCCGCTAGCGGGAGGGCCAACAATGAGCAGTTCTTC.

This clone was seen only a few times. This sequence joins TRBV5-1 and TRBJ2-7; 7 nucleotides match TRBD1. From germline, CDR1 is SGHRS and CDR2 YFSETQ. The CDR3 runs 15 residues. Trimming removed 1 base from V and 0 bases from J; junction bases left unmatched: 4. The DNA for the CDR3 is TGCGCCAGCAGCTTGCTGGGACAGAGCTCCTACGAGCAGTACTTC. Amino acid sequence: CASSLLGQSSYEQYF.

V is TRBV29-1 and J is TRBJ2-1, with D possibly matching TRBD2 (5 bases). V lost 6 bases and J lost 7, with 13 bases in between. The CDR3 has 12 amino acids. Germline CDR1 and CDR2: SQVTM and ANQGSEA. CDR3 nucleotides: TGCAGCGTACACGCCGGGGTGAATGAGCAGTTCTTC. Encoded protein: CSVHAGVNEQFF.

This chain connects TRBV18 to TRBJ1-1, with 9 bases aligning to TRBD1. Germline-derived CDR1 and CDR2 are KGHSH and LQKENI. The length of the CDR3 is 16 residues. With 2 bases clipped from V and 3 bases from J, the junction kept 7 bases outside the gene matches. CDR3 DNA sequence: TGTGCCAGCTCACCAGGGGACAGGGAAGATGACACTGAAGCTTTCTTT. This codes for CASSPGDREDDTEAFF.

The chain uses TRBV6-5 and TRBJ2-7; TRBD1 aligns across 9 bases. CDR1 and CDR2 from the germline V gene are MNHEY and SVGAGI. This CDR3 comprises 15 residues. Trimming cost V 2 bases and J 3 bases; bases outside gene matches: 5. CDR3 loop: CASSYDGTGSYEQYF. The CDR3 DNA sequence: TGTGCCAGCAGTTACGACGGGACAGGGAGCTACGAGCAGTACTTC.

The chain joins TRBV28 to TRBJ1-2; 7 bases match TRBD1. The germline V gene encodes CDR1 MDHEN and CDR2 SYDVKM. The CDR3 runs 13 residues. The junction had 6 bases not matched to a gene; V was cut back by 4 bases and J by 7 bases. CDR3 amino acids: CASSSGQSLGYTF. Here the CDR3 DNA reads TGTGCCAGCAGTTCGGGACAGAGTCTTGGCTACACCTTC.

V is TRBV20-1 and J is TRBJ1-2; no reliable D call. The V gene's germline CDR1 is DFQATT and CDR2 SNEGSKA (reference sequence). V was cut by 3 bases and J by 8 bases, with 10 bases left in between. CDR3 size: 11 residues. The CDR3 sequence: CSASGYSGYTF. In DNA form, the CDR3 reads TGCAGTGCTAGTGGGTACTCGGGCTACACCTTC.

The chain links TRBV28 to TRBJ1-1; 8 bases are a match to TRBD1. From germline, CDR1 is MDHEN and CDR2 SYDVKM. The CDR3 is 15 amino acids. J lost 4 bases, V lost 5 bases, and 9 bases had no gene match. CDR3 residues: CASSHRQGLLTEAFF. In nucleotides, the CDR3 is TGTGCCAGCAGTCATAGACAGGGGTTACTCACTGAAGCTTTCTTT.

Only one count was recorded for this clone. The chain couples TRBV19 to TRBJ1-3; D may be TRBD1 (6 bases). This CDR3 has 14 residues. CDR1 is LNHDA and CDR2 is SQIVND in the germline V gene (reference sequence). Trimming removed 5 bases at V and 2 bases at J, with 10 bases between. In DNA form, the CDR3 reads TGTGCCAGTAGTCCCAGGGGAGCTGGAAACACCATATATTTT. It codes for CASSPRGAGNTIYF.

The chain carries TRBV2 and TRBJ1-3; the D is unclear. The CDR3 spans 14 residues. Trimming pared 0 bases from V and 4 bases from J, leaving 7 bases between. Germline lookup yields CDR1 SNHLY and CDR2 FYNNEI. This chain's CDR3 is CASSEAAGGNTIYF. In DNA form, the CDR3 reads TGTGCCAGCAGTGAAGCCGCGGGGGGAAACACCATATATTTT.

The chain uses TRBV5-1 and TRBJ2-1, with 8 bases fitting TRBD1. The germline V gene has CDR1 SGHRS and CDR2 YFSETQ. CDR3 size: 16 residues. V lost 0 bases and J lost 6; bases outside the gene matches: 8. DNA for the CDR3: TGCGCCAGCAGCTTGGCAAGTCAGGGGGCAACCAATGAGCAGTTCTTC. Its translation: CASSLASQGATNEQFF.

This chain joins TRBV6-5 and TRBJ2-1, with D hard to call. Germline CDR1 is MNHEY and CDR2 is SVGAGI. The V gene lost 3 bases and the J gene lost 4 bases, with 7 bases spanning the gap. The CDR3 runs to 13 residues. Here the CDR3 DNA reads TGTGCCAGCAGTTATGACTCTTACAATGAGCAGTTCTTC. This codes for CASSYDSYNEQFF.

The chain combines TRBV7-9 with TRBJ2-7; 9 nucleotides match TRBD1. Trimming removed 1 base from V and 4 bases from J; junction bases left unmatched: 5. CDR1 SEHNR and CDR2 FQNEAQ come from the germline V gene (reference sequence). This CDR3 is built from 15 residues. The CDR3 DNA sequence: TGTGCCAGCAGCTTAGATTGGACAGGGGAATACGAGCAGTACTTC. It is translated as CASSLDWTGEYEQYF.

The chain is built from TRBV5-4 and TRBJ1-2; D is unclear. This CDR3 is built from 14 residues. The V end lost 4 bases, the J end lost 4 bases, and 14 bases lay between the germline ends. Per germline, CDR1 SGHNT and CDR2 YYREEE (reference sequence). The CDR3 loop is CASSAGEVVYGYTF. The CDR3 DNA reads TGTGCCAGCAGCGCCGGGGAAGTCGTCTATGGCTACACCTTC.

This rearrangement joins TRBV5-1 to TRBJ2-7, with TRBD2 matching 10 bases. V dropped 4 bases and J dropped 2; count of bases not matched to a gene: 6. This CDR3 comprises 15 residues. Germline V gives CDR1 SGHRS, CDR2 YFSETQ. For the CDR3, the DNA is TGCGCCAGCAGCCCAACCGGGACTAGCGCCTACGAGCAGTACTTC. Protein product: CASSPTGTSAYEQYF.

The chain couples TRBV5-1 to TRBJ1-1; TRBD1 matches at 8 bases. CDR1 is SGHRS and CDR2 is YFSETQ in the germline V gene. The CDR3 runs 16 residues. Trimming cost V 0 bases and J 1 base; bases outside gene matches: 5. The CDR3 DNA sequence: TGCGCCAGCAGCTTGGTGCCGGGACAGGAGAACACTGAAGCTTTCTTT. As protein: CASSLVPGQENTEAFF.

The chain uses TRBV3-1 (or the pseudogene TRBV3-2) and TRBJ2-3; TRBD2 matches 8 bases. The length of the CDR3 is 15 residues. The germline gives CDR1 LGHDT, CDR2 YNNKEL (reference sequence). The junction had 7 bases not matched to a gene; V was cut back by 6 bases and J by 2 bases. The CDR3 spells CASRLGLAYTDTQYF. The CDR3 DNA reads TGTGCCAGCAGACTAGGACTAGCATACACAGATACGCAGTATTTT.

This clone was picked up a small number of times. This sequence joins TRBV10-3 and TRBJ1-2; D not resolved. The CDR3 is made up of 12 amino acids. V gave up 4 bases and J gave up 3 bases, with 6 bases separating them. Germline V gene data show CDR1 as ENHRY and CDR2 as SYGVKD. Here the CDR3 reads CAISATDYGYTF. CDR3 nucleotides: TGTGCCATCAGTGCAACGGACTATGGCTACACCTTC.

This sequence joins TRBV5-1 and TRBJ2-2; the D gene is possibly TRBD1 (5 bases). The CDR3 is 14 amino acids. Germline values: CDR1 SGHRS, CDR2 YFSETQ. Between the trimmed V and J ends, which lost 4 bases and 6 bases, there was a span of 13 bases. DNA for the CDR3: TGCGCCAGCAGCATGGTTCCAGGGCCCGGGGAGCTGTTTTTT. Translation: CASSMVPGPGELFF.

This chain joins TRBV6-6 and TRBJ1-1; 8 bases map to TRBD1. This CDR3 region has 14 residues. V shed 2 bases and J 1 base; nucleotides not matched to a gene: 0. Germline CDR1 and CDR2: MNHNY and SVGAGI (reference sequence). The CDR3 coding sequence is TGTGCCAGCAGTTACGGGACAGGGAACACTGAAGCTTTCTTT. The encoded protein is CASSYGTGNTEAFF.

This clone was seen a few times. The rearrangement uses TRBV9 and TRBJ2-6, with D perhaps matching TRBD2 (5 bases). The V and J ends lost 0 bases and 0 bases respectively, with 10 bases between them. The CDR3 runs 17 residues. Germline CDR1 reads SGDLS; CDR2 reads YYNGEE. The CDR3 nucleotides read TGTGCCAGCAGCGTAGGAGGGAGTGGCTCTGGGGCCAACGTCCTGACTTTC. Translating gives CASSVGGSGSGANVLTF.

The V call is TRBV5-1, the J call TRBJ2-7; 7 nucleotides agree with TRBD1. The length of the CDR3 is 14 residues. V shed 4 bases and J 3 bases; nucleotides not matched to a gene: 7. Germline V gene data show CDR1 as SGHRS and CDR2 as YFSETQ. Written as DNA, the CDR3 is TGCGCCAGCAGCCCGGGACAGAACCTCTACGAGCAGTACTTC. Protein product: CASSPGQNLYEQYF.

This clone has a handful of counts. The DNA of the CDR3 is TGTGCCATCGGACAGGGTCGCGCTGAAGCTTTCTTT. This codes for CAIGQGRAEAFF. The genes are TRBV10-3 and TRBJ1-1; 8 positions agree with TRBD1. There are 12 residues in the CDR3. Germline assignment: CDR1 ENHRY and CDR2 SYGVKD. The J segment lost 6 bases and the V segment lost 8 bases, leaving 5 bases of the junction unmatched.